This T cell receptor (beta chain) was recorded in a study of CD8+ T cells in alopecia areata. Whole-study context: Scoring of severity for treated patients was based on percentage of affected scalp area. Study-wide points: A great number of expanded lesional clones endured in scalp and blood during tofacitinib.

The CDR3 extends over 14 amino acids. Trimming stripped 0 bases from V and 5 bases from J, with 10 bases between. Germline loops: CDR1 SNHLY, CDR2 FYNNEI. On this clone itself: The antigen is unknown.

RNA, once extracted, was reverse transcribed into cDNA for use as the sequencing template. Profiled with immunoSEQ multiplex PCR; TCRdb holds only in-frame clones, not every one. The sample has about 200,000 clones, 58% seen once. Treatment meaning: oral pan-JAK inhibitor, 5-10 mg twice daily. The rearrangement uses TRBV2 and TRBJ2-5, with unresolved D. Sample: CD4+ T cells sorted from blood, taken at week 24, from a patient treated with tofacitinib. This receptor was obtained from a human donor with alopecia areata. CDR3 amino acids: CASSEAEQAETQYF. CDR3 sequence (DNA): TGTGCCAGCAGTGAAGCGGAGCAGGCGGAGACCCAGTACTTC.